One and the same sample provided the 22 T cell receptor beta chains below, sequenced in a study of control samples from healthy donors and cancer patients. The method was immunoSEQ multiplex PCR; TCRdb's version includes in-frame clones alone and lacks a portion of them. Of about 100,000 clones in the sample, roughly 87% are singletons; the top ten hold approximately 20%. Sequencing used blood. The receptors originated from a woman in her fifties or sixties in good health.

In this sample, this clone turned up once. V and J are TRBV14 and TRBJ1-2; maybe TRBD1 (5 bases). Germline values: CDR1 SGHDN, CDR2 FVKESK. V lost 0 bases and J 12 bases, leaving 11 bases between the germline ends. CDR3 size: 12 residues. The CDR3 coding sequence is TGTGCCAGCAGCCAAGATAGTCAGGGTCACACCTTC. Its translation: CASSQDSQGHTF. The whole variable domain, remainder taken from reference TRBV14 and TRBJ1-2, is EAGVTQFPSHSVIEKGQTVTLRCDPISGHDNLYWYRRVMGKEIKFLLHFVKESKQDESGMPNNRFLAERTGGTYSTLKVQPAELEDSGVYFCASSQDSQGHTFGSGTRLTVV.

V and J are TRBV19 and TRBJ1-1; 7 positions match TRBD1. J gave up 4 bases and V 4 bases, and 3 bases lay outside the gene matches. The CDR3 covers 13 residues. In germline, CDR1 is LNHDA, CDR2 SQIVND (reference sequence). The CDR3 reads CASSTAGGTEAFF. CDR3 nucleotide sequence: TGTGCCAGTAGTACGGCAGGGGGCACTGAAGCTTTCTTT.

This chain connects TRBV3-1 (or the pseudogene TRBV3-2) to TRBJ1-1, with unresolved D. Trimming stripped 1 base from V and 1 base from J, with 4 bases between. This CDR3 is 13 amino acids long. CDR1 LGHDT and CDR2 YNNKEL come from the germline V gene (reference sequence). CDR3 in DNA: TGTGCCAGCAGCCAAGGAAAGAACACTGAAGCTTTCTTT. The encoded protein is CASSQGKNTEAFF.

The rearrangement uses TRBV4-1 and TRBJ2-1; 10 nucleotides agree with TRBD2. The V gene's germline CDR1 is MGHRA and CDR2 YSYEKL. The CDR3 extends over 15 amino acids. The V and J ends lost 0 bases and 10 bases, in that order; junction bases with no gene match: 6. Written as DNA, the CDR3 is TGCGCCAGCAGCCAAGAAGCGGGAGGGCCTTGGGAGCAGTTCTTC. Translation: CASSQEAGGPWEQFF.

V and J are TRBV5-1 and TRBJ2-3, with TRBD2 matching over 7 bases. The germline V gene encodes CDR1 SGHRS and CDR2 YFSETQ. With V trimmed by 0 bases and J by 4 bases, 14 bases remained unmatched. This CDR3 region has 18 residues. CDR3 coding DNA: TGCGCCAGCAGCTTGGATTGGACTAGAGTTTTGGAACCAGATACGCAGTATTTT. It yields the protein CASSLDWTRVLEPDTQYF.

The V gene is TRBV7-3, the J gene TRBJ1-1; 8 positions agree with TRBD1. The CDR3 totals 14 residues. Germline lookup yields CDR1 SGHTA and CDR2 FQGTGA. Germline trimming cut 5 bases from V and 4 bases from J; bases unmatched to any gene: 6. CDR3 coding DNA: TGTGCCAGCAGCCGTCAGGGGGCTGGCACTGAAGCTTTCTTT. It specifies CASSRQGAGTEAFF.

The chain has TRBV6-5 and TRBJ2-2; D ambiguous. The CDR3 has 14 residues. With 6 bases removed from V and 1 base from J, the gap between germline ends came to 9 bases. The germline V gene encodes CDR1 MNHEY and CDR2 SVGAGI. Here the CDR3 reads CASRFIQNTGELFF. The CDR3 DNA reads TGTGCCAGCAGGTTCATTCAGAACACCGGGGAGCTGTTTTTT.

The V and J genes are TRBV5-5 and TRBJ2-7, with D possibly matching TRBD2 (6 bases). V lost 4 bases to trimming and J lost 0 bases, with 8 bases between them. The CDR3 length is 13 residues. The germline V gene encodes CDR1 SGHKS and CDR2 YYEKEE (reference sequence). CDR3 in amino acids: CASSPGGSYEQYF. The CDR3 region has the DNA TGTGCCAGCAGCCCCGGGGGCTCCTACGAGCAGTACTTC.

The chain is built from TRBV9 and TRBJ2-2, with a possible D match to TRBD2 (5 bases). CDR1 is SGDLS and CDR2 is YYNGEE in the germline V gene. The germline V and J ends were trimmed by 6 bases and 1 base, with 13 bases remaining between them. The CDR3 loop spans 15 amino acids. This CDR3 reads CASTHRRENTGELFF. CDR3 coding DNA: TGTGCCAGCACACACCGACGGGAGAACACCGGGGAGCTGTTTTTT.

The rearrangement uses TRBV5-1 and TRBJ2-3, with TRBD2 identical over 9 bases. Germline CDR1 SGHRS, CDR2 YFSETQ. The CDR3 has 15 amino acids. J was trimmed by 4 bases and V by 0 bases; bases with no gene match: 3. The CDR3 DNA reads as TGCGCCAGCAGCTTGGGGACTAGCGCCCCAGATACGCAGTATTTT. Its protein product is CASSLGTSAPDTQYF.

This clone was found once. V and J are TRBV6-5 and TRBJ1-1; the match to TRBD1 covers 11 bases. Germline V lookup: CDR1 MNHEY, CDR2 SVGAGI. V was pared by 6 bases and J by 1 base, with 4 bases of the junction left unmatched. The CDR3 totals 15 residues. CDR3 amino acids: CASRPGTGGNTEAFF. In DNA, the CDR3 is TGTGCCAGCAGACCCGGGACAGGGGGGAACACTGAAGCTTTCTTT.

The chain couples TRBV3-1 (or the pseudogene TRBV3-2) to TRBJ1-1; D is unclear. CDR1 and CDR2 from the germline V gene are LGHDT and YNNKEL (reference sequence). V was clipped by 1 base and J by 0 bases, with 12 bases between them. The CDR3 length is 16 residues. This CDR3 reads CASSQGRGYMNTEAFF. The DNA of the CDR3 is TGTGCCAGCAGCCAAGGTAGAGGATACATGAACACTGAAGCTTTCTTT.

The gene calls are TRBV19 and TRBJ2-1, with D perhaps given as TRBD1 or TRBD2 (6 bases each). This CDR3 is 15 amino acids long. V was trimmed by 10 bases and J by 4 bases, leaving 20 bases between them. Germline CDR1 and CDR2: LNHDA and SQIVND (reference sequence). The CDR3, as DNA: TGTGCCACCCAATTAGACAGGACTATTTACAATGAGCAGTTCTTC. Its protein product is CATQLDRTIYNEQFF.

The chain employs TRBV13 and TRBJ2-1; D perhaps matches TRBD1 (6 bases). V was shortened by 2 bases and J by 0 bases, with 14 bases between the two germline ends. The CDR3 has 17 amino acids. Germline-derived CDR1 and CDR2 are PRHDT and FYEKMQ (reference sequence). CDR3: CASSLPRGMGSYNEQFF. CDR3 sequence (DNA): TGTGCCAGCAGCTTACCAAGGGGGATGGGCTCCTACAATGAGCAGTTCTTC.

This clone was seen just once. The J gene is TRBJ2-5, the V gene TRBV5-1, with 9 bases aligning to TRBD2. The CDR3 sequence is 15 residues long. Germline V CDR1 and CDR2: SGHRS, YFSETQ. V was pared by 1 base and J by 5 bases, with 6 bases of the junction left unmatched. Written as DNA, the CDR3 is TGCGCCAGCAGCTTGAGCGGGGGGTCTGGGGAGACCCAGTACTTC. It yields the protein CASSLSGGSGETQYF.

CDR3 coding DNA: TGTGCCACCAGTGCCCGCGACGAGGTCAGGGGGCCAGGGTATGAGCAGTTCTTC. The encoded protein is CATSARDEVRGPGYEQFF. The chain recombines TRBV24-1 with TRBJ2-1; 8 nucleotides line up with TRBD1. V trimming: 5 bases; J trimming: 8 bases; junction bases outside the gene matches: 19. This CDR3 has 18 residues. The germline V gene has CDR1 KGHDR and CDR2 SFDVKD.

The chain employs TRBV24-1 and TRBJ2-1; possibly TRBD2 for D (6 bases). Deletions cut 1 base from V and 7 bases from J, with 16 bases between. The germline CDR1 and CDR2 sequences are KGHDR and SFDVKD. This CDR3 region has 16 residues. CDR3 in DNA: TGTGCCACCAGTGATTTCGCGACTAGGAAGAAGAATGAGCAGTTCTTC. Its translation: CATSDFATRKKNEQFF.

The V and J genes are TRBV29-1 and TRBJ1-2; D is perhaps TRBD1 (6 bases). With 7 bases removed from V and 2 bases from J, the gap between germline ends came to 14 bases. Germline V gene sequence: CDR1 SQVTM, CDR2 ANQGSEA. The CDR3 has 13 residues. CDR3 coding DNA: TGCAGCGGAGGGACATTGGTCAACTATGGCTACACCTTC. Its protein product is CSGGTLVNYGYTF.

The rearrangement uses TRBV6-2 or TRBV6-3 and TRBJ2-7, with D maybe TRBD2 (6 bases). This CDR3 is built from 12 residues. Germline lookup yields CDR1 MNHEY and CDR2 SVGEGT. The ends were cut back, 6 bases at V and 3 bases at J, with 9 bases in the middle. The CDR3 DNA reads as TGTGCCAGCAGCAATAGCGGCTACGAGCAGTACGTC. This codes for CASSNSGYEQYV.

The rearrangement links TRBV6-5 to TRBJ1-2; TRBD1 matches 8 bases. The CDR3 runs 13 residues. The germline V gene encodes CDR1 MNHEY and CDR2 SVGAGI. V shed 8 bases, J shed 7 bases, and the junction held 9 bases outside the gene matches. CDR3 amino acids: CASSPRGPRGYTF. The DNA for the CDR3 is TGTGCCAGCTCTCCCAGGGGGCCACGTGGCTACACCTTC.

The chain recombines TRBV19 with TRBJ1-2; D unresolved. Germline lookup yields CDR1 LNHDA and CDR2 SQIVND (reference sequence). The V end lost 3 bases, the J end lost 8 bases, and 13 bases lay between the germline ends. CDR3 size: 13 residues. The CDR3: CASSITLLGGYTF. DNA for the CDR3: TGTGCCAGTAGTATCACCCTCCTCGGGGGCTACACCTTC. The full variable domain, in which reference TRBV19 and TRBJ1-2 provide the parts outside the CDR3, is DGGITQSPKYLFRKEGQNVTLSCEQNLNHDAMYWYRQDPGQGLRLIYYSQIVNDFQKGDIAEGYSVSREKKESFPLTVTSAQKNPTAFYLCASSITLLGGYTFGSGTRLTVV.

V and J are TRBV30 and TRBJ2-3; D ambiguous. Germline loops: CDR1 GTSNPN, CDR2 SVGIG (reference sequence). The CDR3 loop spans 15 amino acids. With 1 base removed from V and 2 bases from J, the gap between germline ends came to 13 bases. CDR3 nucleotide sequence: TGTGCCTGGAGTGGAACACAAGGTTTCACAGATACGCAGTATTTT. Encoded protein: CAWSGTQGFTDTQYF.